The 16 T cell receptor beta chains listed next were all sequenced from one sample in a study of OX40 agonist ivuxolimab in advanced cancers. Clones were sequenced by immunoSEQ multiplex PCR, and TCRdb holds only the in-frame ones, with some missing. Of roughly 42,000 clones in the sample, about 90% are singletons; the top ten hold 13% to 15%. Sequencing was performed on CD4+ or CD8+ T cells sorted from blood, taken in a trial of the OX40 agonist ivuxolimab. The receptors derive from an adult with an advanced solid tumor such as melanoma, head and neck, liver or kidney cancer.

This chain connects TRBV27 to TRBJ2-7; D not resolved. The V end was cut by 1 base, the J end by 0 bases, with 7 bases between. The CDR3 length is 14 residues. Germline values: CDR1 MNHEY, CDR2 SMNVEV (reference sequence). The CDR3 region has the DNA TGTGCCAGCAGTTTATACTTATTCTCCTACGAGCAGTACTTC. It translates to CASSLYLFSYEQYF.

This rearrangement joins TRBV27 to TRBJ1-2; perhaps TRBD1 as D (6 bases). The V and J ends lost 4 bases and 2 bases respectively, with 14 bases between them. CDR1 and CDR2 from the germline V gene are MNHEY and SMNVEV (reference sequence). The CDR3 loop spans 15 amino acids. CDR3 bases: TGTGCCAGCAGTTCCTCCGGGACAACCAACTATGGCTACACCTTC. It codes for CASSSSGTTNYGYTF.

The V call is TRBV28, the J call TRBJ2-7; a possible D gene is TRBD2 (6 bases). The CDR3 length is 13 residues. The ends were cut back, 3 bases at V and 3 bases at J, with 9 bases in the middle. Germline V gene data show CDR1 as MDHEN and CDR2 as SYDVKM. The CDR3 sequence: CASSFTGGYEQYF. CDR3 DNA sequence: TGTGCCAGCAGTTTCACCGGGGGCTACGAGCAGTACTTC.

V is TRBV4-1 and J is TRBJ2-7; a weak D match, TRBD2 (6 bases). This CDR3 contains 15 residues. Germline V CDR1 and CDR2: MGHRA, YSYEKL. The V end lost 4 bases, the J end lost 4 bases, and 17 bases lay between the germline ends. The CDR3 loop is CASSPEAGSWYEQYF. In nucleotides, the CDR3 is TGCGCCAGCAGCCCTGAAGCCGGGAGTTGGTACGAGCAGTACTTC.

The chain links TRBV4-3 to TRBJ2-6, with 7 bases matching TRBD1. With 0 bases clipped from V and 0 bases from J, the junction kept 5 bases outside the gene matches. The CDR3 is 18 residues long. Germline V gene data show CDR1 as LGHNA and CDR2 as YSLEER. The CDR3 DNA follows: TGCGCCAGCAGCCAAGATCAGGGGGATCCCTCTGGGGCCAACGTCCTGACTTTC. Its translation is CASSQDQGDPSGANVLTF.

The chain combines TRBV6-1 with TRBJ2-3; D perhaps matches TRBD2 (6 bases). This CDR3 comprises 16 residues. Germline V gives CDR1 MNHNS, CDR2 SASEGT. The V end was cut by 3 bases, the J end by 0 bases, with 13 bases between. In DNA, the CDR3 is TGTGCCAGCAGTGAGCGGGATTCTACTAGCACAGATACGCAGTATTTT. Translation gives CASSERDSTSTDTQYF.

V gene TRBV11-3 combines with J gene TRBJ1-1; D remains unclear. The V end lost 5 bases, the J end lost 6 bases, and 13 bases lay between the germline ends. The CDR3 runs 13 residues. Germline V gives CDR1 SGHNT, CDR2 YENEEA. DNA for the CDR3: TGTGCCAGCAGCCCCCGTCCATTCTCTGAAGCTTTCTTT. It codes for CASSPRPFSEAFF.

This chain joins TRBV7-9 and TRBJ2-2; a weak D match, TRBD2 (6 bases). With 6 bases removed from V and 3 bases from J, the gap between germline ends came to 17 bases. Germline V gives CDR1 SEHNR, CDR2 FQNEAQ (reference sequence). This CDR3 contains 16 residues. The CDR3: CASRSPAGRDTGELFF. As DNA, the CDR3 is TGTGCCAGCAGGTCCCCAGCGGGCAGGGACACCGGGGAGCTGTTTTTT.

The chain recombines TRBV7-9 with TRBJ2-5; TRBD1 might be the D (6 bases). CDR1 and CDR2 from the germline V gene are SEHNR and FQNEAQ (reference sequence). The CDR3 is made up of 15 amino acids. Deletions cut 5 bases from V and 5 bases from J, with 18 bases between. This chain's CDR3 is CASSNKTGPVETQYF. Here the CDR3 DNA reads TGTGCCAGCAGCAACAAGACAGGCCCGGTGGAGACCCAGTACTTC.

As DNA, the CDR3 is TGCAGCGTGGGCGTCGGGGAGACCCAGTACTTC. Translation: CSVGVGETQYF. The chain is built from TRBV29-1 and TRBJ2-5, with D uncertain. CDR1 is SQVTM, CDR2 ANQGSEA, per germline. CDR3 length equals 11 residues. Trimming stripped 6 bases from V and 5 bases from J, with 10 bases between.

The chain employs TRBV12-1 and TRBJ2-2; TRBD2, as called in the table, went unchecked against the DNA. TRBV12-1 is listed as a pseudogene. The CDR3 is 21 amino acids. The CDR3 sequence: CASSPPPSLAGGSEAYGELFF. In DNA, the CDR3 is TGTGCCAGCAGCCCACCCCCCTCACTAGCGGGAGGGAGCGAGGCCTACGGGGAGCTGTTTTTT.

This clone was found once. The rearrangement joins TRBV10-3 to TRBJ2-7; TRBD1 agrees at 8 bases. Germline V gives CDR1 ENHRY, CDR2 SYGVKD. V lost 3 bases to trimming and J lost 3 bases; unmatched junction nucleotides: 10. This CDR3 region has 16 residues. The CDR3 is CAISDDRGPGFYEQYF. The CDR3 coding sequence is TGTGCCATCAGTGATGACAGGGGTCCGGGTTTCTACGAGCAGTACTTC.

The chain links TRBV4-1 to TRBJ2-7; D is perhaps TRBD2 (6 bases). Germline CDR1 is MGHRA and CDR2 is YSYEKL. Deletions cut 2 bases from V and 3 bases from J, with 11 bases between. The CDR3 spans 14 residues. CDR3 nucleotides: TGCGCCAGCAGCCAAATAGCGGACGGCTACGAGCAGTACTTC. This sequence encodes CASSQIADGYEQYF.

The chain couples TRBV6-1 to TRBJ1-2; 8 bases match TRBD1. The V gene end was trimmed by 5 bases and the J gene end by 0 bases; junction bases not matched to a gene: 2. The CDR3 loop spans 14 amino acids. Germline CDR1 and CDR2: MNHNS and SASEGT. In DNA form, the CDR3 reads TGTGCCAGCAGTCTGGACAGGGCTAACTATGGCTACACCTTC. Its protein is CASSLDRANYGYTF.

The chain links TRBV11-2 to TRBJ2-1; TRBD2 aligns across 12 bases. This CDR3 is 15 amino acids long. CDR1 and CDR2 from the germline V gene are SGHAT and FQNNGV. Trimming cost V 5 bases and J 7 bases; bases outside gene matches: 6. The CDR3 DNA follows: TGTGCCAGCAGCGCCCTAGCGGGAGGGTGGAATGAGCAGTTCTTC. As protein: CASSALAGGWNEQFF.

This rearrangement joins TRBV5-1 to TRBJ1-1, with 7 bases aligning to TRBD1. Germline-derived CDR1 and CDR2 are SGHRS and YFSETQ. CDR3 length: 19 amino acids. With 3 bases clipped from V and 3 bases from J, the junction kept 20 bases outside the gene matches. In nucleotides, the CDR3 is TGCGCCAGCAGCTCAGTCGACAGGGCTATATTCACACAACACACTGAAGCTTTCTTT. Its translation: CASSSVDRAIFTQHTEAFF.